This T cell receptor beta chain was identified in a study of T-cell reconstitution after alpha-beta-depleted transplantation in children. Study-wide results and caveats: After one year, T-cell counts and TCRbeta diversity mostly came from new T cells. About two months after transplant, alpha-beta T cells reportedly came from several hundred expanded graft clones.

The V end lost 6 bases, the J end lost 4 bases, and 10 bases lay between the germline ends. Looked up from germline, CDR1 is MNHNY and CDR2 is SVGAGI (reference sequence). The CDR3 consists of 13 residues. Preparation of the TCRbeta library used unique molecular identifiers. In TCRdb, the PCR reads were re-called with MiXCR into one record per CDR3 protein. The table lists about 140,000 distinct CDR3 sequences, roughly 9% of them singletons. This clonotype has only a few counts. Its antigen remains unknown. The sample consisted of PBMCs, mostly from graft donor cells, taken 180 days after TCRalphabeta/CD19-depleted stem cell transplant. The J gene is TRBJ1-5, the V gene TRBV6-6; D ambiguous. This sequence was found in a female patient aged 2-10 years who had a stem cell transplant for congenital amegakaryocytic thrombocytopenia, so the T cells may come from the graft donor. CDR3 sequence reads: CASSPSRNQPQHF. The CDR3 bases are TGTGCCAGCAGCCCGTCGAGGAATCAGCCCCAGCATTTT.